These 16 T cell receptor beta chains share one sample of origin, sequenced in a study of cytomegalovirus exposure and HLA in healthy donors. The PCR used 60 Vbeta and 13 Jbeta primers. The table came from immunoSEQ multiplex PCR; TCRdb's copy has only in-frame clones and leaves some out. The table records around 140,000 clones, around four fifths of them present only once. Sequencing was done on a sample of PBMCs. These receptors were collected from a man in his thirties or forties in good health and CMV-seropositive.

The chain couples TRBV30 to TRBJ1-1; D not resolved. Germline-derived CDR1 and CDR2 are GTSNPN and SVGIG (reference sequence). The CDR3 is made up of 14 amino acids. V was pared by 4 bases and J by 0 bases, with 12 bases between. The CDR3 DNA reads as TGTGCCTGGAAGCGGGAAAACTTGAACACTGAAGCTTTCTTT. It translates to CAWKRENLNTEAFF. Full variable domain (remainder filled in from reference TRBV30 and TRBJ1-1): SQTIHQWPATLVQPVGSPLSLECTVEGTSNPNLYWYRQAAGRGLQLLFYSVGIGQISSEVPQNLSASRPQDRQFILSSKKLLLSDSGFYLCAWKRENLNTEAFFGQGTRLTVV.

The chain recombines TRBV9 with TRBJ1-1; TRBD1 aligns across 11 bases. V lost 0 bases and J lost 6; bases outside the gene matches: 4. The germline V gene encodes CDR1 SGDLS and CDR2 YYNGEE. CDR3 length: 15 residues. In nucleotides, the CDR3 is TGTGCCAGCAGCGTAGCGGGACAGGGGGGTTCTGAAGCTTTCTTT. It yields the protein CASSVAGQGGSEAFF.

This chain uses TRBV19 with TRBJ2-7; D perhaps matches TRBD1 (6 bases). The CDR3 length is 13 residues. The V end lost 0 bases, the J end lost 4 bases, and 7 bases lay between the germline ends. CDR1 is LNHDA and CDR2 is SQIVND in the germline V gene (reference sequence). The CDR3 spells CASSIEQGYEQYF. The CDR3 DNA reads TGTGCCAGTAGTATAGAACAGGGATACGAGCAGTACTTC.

This clone has only one observation. The rearrangement joins TRBV6-5 to TRBJ2-2; a weak D match, TRBD2 (6 bases). Germline CDR1 is MNHEY and CDR2 is SVGAGI. V shed 3 bases and J shed 3 bases, with 14 bases lying between them. The CDR3 has 16 amino acids. CDR3 DNA sequence: TGTGCCAGCAGTTATGGAGGGTTTGAGTACACCGGGGAGCTGTTTTTT. It is translated as CASSYGGFEYTGELFF.

This chain links TRBV30 with TRBJ2-2; D uncertain. The CDR3 has 15 amino acids. The V end was cut by 4 bases, the J end by 2 bases, with 14 bases between. From germline, CDR1 is GTSNPN and CDR2 SVGIG (reference sequence). CDR3 sequence reads: CAWTHLGANTGELFF. CDR3 in DNA: TGTGCCTGGACCCACCTTGGAGCCAACACCGGGGAGCTGTTTTTT.

The chain combines TRBV11-2 with TRBJ1-2; 7 nucleotides match TRBD1. CDR3 length: 15 residues. V lost 5 bases to trimming and J lost 4 bases; unmatched junction nucleotides: 10. Per the germline V gene, CDR1 is SGHAT and CDR2 is FQNNGV. The CDR3 nucleotides are TGTGCCAGCAGCCCAATCAGGGGGACTGGCTATGGCTACACCTTC. It encodes CASSPIRGTGYGYTF.

The V gene is TRBV19, the J gene TRBJ1-2; 9 bases align to TRBD1. V was pared by 5 bases and J by 8 bases, with 6 bases of the junction left unmatched. Germline CDR1 is LNHDA and CDR2 is SQIVND (reference sequence). CDR3 length: 13 residues. The CDR3 here is CASSPRQGVGYTF. CDR3 nucleotide sequence: TGTGCCAGTAGTCCCCGACAGGGGGTGGGCTACACCTTC.

This clone was counted a few times. The chain is built from TRBV18 and TRBJ1-1, with D possibly matching TRBD1 (5 bases). Germline V gene sequence: CDR1 KGHSH, CDR2 LQKENI. The length of the CDR3 is 13 residues. Deletions cut 5 bases from V and 1 base from J, with 8 bases between. CDR3 coding DNA: TGTGCCAGCTCATCGACAGAGAACACTGAAGCTTTCTTT. It specifies CASSSTENTEAFF.

V and J are TRBV2 and TRBJ1-1; weak D call: TRBD1 (6 bases). The CDR3 runs 15 residues. From germline, CDR1 is SNHLY and CDR2 FYNNEI. The germline V and J ends were trimmed by 9 bases and 10 bases, with 27 bases remaining between them. The CDR3 protein is CASIASGTTTLGAFF. The CDR3 DNA reads as TGTGCCAGTATAGCGTCCGGGACAACTACCTTGGGAGCTTTCTTT.

V usage is TRBV9 and J usage is TRBJ1-4; 9 bases line up with TRBD1. CDR3 length equals 17 residues. The germline V gene encodes CDR1 SGDLS and CDR2 YYNGEE. The J segment lost 2 bases and the V segment lost 3 bases, leaving 8 bases of the junction unmatched. CDR3 coding DNA: TGTGCCAGCAGCGAGACAGGGGGTTGGCTCACTAATGAAAAACTGTTTTTT. Translating gives CASSETGGWLTNEKLFF.

Note on this clone: At one boundary the junction diverges from the germline segment, which might be a read error. V is TRBV7-9 and J is TRBJ1-2; possibly TRBD1 for D (5 bases). Looked up from germline, CDR1 is SEHNR and CDR2 is FQNEAQ (reference sequence). CDR3 length: 13 amino acids. This CDR3 is CASSPDAHRIGAF. The DNA of the CDR3 is TGTGCCAGCAGCCCAGACGCCCACAGGATCGGCGCCTTC.

Only a few counts were recorded for this clone. The rearrangement uses TRBV6-1 and TRBJ1-5; TRBD1 might be the D (5 bases). The CDR3 has 19 amino acids. V lost 1 base to trimming and J lost 1 base, with 20 bases between them. Germline assignment: CDR1 MNHNS and CDR2 SASEGT. In DNA form, the CDR3 reads TGTGCCAGCAGTGAAGGATGGCAGGGCAACGGGCAAAGCAATCAGCCCCAGCATTTT. It codes for CASSEGWQGNGQSNQPQHF.

V is TRBV10-3 and J is TRBJ2-3; 8 bases line up with TRBD2. Germline CDR1 and CDR2: ENHRY and SYGVKD. The CDR3 extends over 15 amino acids. With V trimmed by 3 bases and J by 5 bases, 7 bases remained unmatched. The CDR3 spells CAISDEAGVGDTQYF. CDR3 DNA sequence: TGTGCCATCAGTGACGAAGCGGGAGTGGGAGATACGCAGTATTTT.

The rearrangement joins TRBV6-5 to TRBJ1-2, with D unclear. Germline lookup yields CDR1 MNHEY and CDR2 SVGAGI. V was pared by 6 bases and J by 5 bases, with 16 bases between. This CDR3 is 14 amino acids long. CDR3 sequence (DNA): TGTGCCAGCAGACCGTCGGGGAACCGTTATGGCTACACCTTC. It is translated as CASRPSGNRYGYTF.

J is TRBJ2-3 and V is TRBV5-4, with 10 bases matching TRBD1. The J segment lost 6 bases and the V segment lost 5 bases, leaving 12 bases of the junction unmatched. Germline V CDR1 and CDR2: SGHNT, YYREEE (reference sequence). The CDR3 has 16 residues. The CDR3 region is CASRRGGTGEIDTQYF. The CDR3 DNA sequence: TGTGCCAGCAGACGGGGGGGGACAGGGGAGATCGATACGCAGTATTTT.

The rearrangement links TRBV5-5 to TRBJ2-7; the D is unclear. Germline loops: CDR1 SGHKS, CDR2 YYEKEE (reference sequence). The CDR3 contains 14 residues. With 2 bases removed from V and 2 bases from J, the gap between germline ends came to 11 bases. The CDR3: CASSFGSFAYEQYF. The CDR3 bases are TGTGCCAGCAGCTTTGGTAGCTTTGCCTACGAGCAGTACTTC.